These T cell receptor beta chains were read from a single sample in a study of radiation and T cells in renal cell carcinoma. Data came from immunoSEQ multiplex PCR; TCRdb stores just in-frame clones and leaves some out. The sample has some 110,000 clones, roughly 85% seen once. The sequences come from blood, collected from a patient whose treatment included radiotherapy and nephrectomy. The receptor source for this set is a woman aged 55-69 years with renal cell carcinoma. Each CDR3 is given with its conserved first and last residue. D genes are given only for firm matches. The size field is filled for only some rows; it gives once, few, many or a size class.

TGTGCCATCAACCAGGACAGGGATTACGAGCAGTACTTC	CAINQDRDYEQYF	TRBV10-3	TRBD1	few	TRBJ2-7
TGTGCCAGCAGTTACTCGGCATACAGGGTCTATGGCTACACCTTC	CASSYSAYRVYGYTF	TRBV6-5	-	once	TRBJ1-2
TGTGCCAGCATCACCCCGGGGGGGGCGGGGCCCTACGAGCAGTACTTC	CASITPGGAGPYEQYF	TRBV28	TRBD2	-	TRBJ2-7
TGTGCCAGCAGCGAGGGGACAGTCGCAACTAATGAAAAACTGTTTTTT	CASSEGTVATNEKLFF	TRBV9	TRBD1	-	TRBJ1-4
TGTGCCAGCAGCGTTGGGGGTAGCTTATCAGATACGCAGTATTTT	CASSVGGSLSDTQYF	TRBV9	-	-	TRBJ2-3
TGTGCCACCAGCAGAGATTCGGGTACGAGGGATACGCAGTATTTT	CATSRDSGTRDTQYF	TRBV15	-	-	TRBJ2-3
TGTGCCAGCTCCCGGGGGGAGTTCGGCTATGGCTACACCTTC	CASSRGEFGYGYTF	TRBV25-1	-	-	TRBJ1-2
TGTGCCAGCAGCTCGAGCCAGGGGGTAAGCGGCTACACCTTC	CASSSSQGVSGYTF	TRBV7-2	TRBD1	-	TRBJ1-2
TGTGCCAGCTCACCACCAGTCGGAAATACTGAAGCTTTCTTT	CASSPPVGNTEAFF	TRBV18	-	-	TRBJ1-1
TGTGCCAGCACATCATGGGGGGGTTCTCCCCCCGGGGCCAACGTCCTGACTTTC	CASTSWGGSPPGANVLTF	TRBV28	TRBD2	-	TRBJ2-6
TGTGCCAGCAGCTCTAGCGTCACCTACGAGCAGTACTTC	CASSSSVTYEQYF	TRBV7-2	-	-	TRBJ2-7
TGTGCCAGCAGCCCACTCGGTACGGGATCTGGAAACACCATATATTTT	CASSPLGTGSGNTIYF	TRBV7-8	-	few	TRBJ1-3
TGTGCCAGCAGCTTGGTGGTAGGGGGCGAAGGTAATTCACCCCTCCACTTT	CASSLVVGGEGNSPLHF	TRBV5-6	TRBD1	-	TRBJ1-6
TGCGCCAGCAGCCAAGGTTACGCGGGGGCCGGGGAGCTGTTTTTT	CASSQGYAGAGELFF	TRBV4-3	TRBD2	medium-sized	TRBJ2-2
TGCGCCAGCAGTGTTGCAGCGACGGGGGAGCAGTACTTC	CASSVAATGEQYF	TRBV5-1	-	few	TRBJ2-7
TGTGCCAGCAGTCGACAGGGTCGAGGAGAGACCCAGTACTTC	CASSRQGRGETQYF	TRBV4-2	TRBD1	-	TRBJ2-5
TGTGCCAGCAGTCCAGGTATTACGAACACCGGGGAGCTGTTTTTT	CASSPGITNTGELFF	TRBV28	-	-	TRBJ2-2
TGTGCCAGCAGCGGAGGGACTAGATCCGGGGAGCTGTTTTTT	CASSGGTRSGELFF	TRBV7-8	TRBD2	-	TRBJ2-2
TGTGCCAGTAGTATGGCGGACAGGGAATATGGCTACACCTTC	CASSMADREYGYTF	TRBV19	TRBD1	-	TRBJ1-2
TGTGCCAGCAGTCCTCAGTTCGAGCAGTACTTC	CASSPQFEQYF	TRBV2	-	-	TRBJ2-7
TGTGCCAGCAGCTTAAAAAGGGTCGGGGAGCTGTTTTTT	CASSLKRVGELFF	TRBV7-3	-	-	TRBJ2-2
TGTGCCAGCAGCCAAGGTGGGACCCCCGACGGGAACACTGAAGCTTTCTTT	CASSQGGTPDGNTEAFF	TRBV4-2	-	medium-sized	TRBJ1-1
TGCGCCAGCAGCCAAGATAACCCGAGGACTAACTATGGCTACACCTTC	CASSQDNPRTNYGYTF	TRBV4-1	-	few	TRBJ1-2
TGTGCCAGCATCACACCTTCCGGGACTAACACTGAAGCTTTCTTT	CASITPSGTNTEAFF	TRBV28	-	-	TRBJ1-1
TGTGCCAGCAGTTTTCCCATCTCCGTATCCTATGGCTACACCTTC	CASSFPISVSYGYTF	TRBV28	-	-	TRBJ1-2
TGTGCCAGCAGCTTAGCGGAGGGGGTTGCGGCCCAGCATTTT	CASSLAEGVAAQHF	TRBV7-2	-	-	TRBJ1-5
TGTGCCAGCAGCTCCCACTTCGGACAGGGGGCGTCCGGGGAGCTGTTTTTT	CASSSHFGQGASGELFF	TRBV5-6	TRBD1	-	TRBJ2-2
TGTGCCAGCAGTACGCCGGGCCAGAGCTCCTACGAGCAGTACTTC	CASSTPGQSSYEQYF	TRBV6-1	-	-	TRBJ2-7
TGTGCCAGCAGCTTAGCGCTGGGAGGGATAGGGGGCTACACCTTC	CASSLALGGIGGYTF	TRBV7-2	-	-	TRBJ1-2
TGCGCCAGCAGCTTGGAAGGGCTACTTGGCTACACCTTC	CASSLEGLLGYTF	TRBV5-1	-	few	TRBJ1-2
TGTGCCATCAGTGACCCGGGACAGATGAACACTGAAGCTTTCTTT	CAISDPGQMNTEAFF	TRBV10-3	TRBD1	-	TRBJ1-1
TGCGCCGGCAGCTTGGCCTTCACAGCCCTTTCCTACGAGCAGTACTTC	CAGSLAFTALSYEQYF	TRBV5-1	-	-	TRBJ2-7
TGTGCCAGCAGCGCCGGTTTACAGGTCTATGGCTACACCTTC	CASSAGLQVYGYTF	TRBV27	-	-	TRBJ1-2
TGCGCCAGCAGCCTAACAGGGTATGGGAACACTGAAGCTTTCTTT	CASSLTGYGNTEAFF	TRBV4-3	-	-	TRBJ1-1
TGTGCCAGCAGCATGGGACAGGGATATGGCTACACCTTC	CASSMGQGYGYTF	TRBV11-2	TRBD1	medium-sized	TRBJ1-2